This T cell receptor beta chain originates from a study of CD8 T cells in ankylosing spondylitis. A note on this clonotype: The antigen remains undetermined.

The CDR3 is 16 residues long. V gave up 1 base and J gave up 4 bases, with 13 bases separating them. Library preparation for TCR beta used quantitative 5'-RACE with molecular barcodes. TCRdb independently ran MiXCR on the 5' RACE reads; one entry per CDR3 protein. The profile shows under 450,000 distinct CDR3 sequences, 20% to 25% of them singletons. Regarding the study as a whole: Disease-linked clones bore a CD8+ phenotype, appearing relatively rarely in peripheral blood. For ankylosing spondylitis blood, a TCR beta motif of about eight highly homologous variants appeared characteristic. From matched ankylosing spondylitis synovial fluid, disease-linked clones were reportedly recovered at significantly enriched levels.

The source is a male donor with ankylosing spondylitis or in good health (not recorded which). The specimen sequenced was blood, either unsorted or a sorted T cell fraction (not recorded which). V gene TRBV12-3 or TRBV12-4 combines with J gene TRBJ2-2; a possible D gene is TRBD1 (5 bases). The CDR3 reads CASSLGQGSVTGELFF. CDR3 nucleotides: TGTGCCAGCAGTTTAGGGCAGGGCAGTGTCACCGGGGAGCTGTTTTTT.